The 8 T cell receptor beta chains in this list originate from one sample, sequenced in a study of blood T cell repertoires in COVID-19. TCRdb's copy holds only in-frame clones and misses some; the assay was immunoSEQ multiplex PCR. This table has about 62,000 clones, 85% to 90% appearing once. The specimen sequenced was peripheral blood. These TCRs come from a woman in her fifties or sixties with COVID-19, enrolled during active disease.

The rearrangement uses TRBV25-1 and TRBJ1-2, with 10 bases fitting TRBD1. CDR1 MGHDK and CDR2 SYGVNS come from the germline V gene. The CDR3 extends over 15 amino acids. J was trimmed by 7 bases and V by 4 bases; bases with no gene match: 9. Here the CDR3 reads CASSATSGTGVGYTF. In DNA, the CDR3 is TGTGCCAGCAGTGCGACCTCCGGGACAGGGGTTGGCTACACCTTC.

This rearrangement joins TRBV15 to TRBJ2-3, with 12 bases fitting TRBD2. J lost 4 bases, V lost 5 bases, and 16 bases had no gene match. Germline V lookup: CDR1 LNHNV, CDR2 YYDKDF (reference sequence). The CDR3 is made up of 19 amino acids. This CDR3 is CATSLGLAGGPRYPDTQYF. The DNA of the CDR3 is TGTGCCACCAGCCTAGGTCTAGCGGGAGGGCCGAGGTATCCAGATACGCAGTATTTT.

This clone came up once. This chain joins TRBV13 and TRBJ2-3, with D tentatively TRBD2 (5 bases). The germline V gene has CDR1 PRHDT and CDR2 FYEKMQ (reference sequence). This CDR3 has 16 residues. Trimming pared 1 base from V and 6 bases from J, leaving 17 bases between. CDR3 in amino acids: CASSLEARVGDDTQYF. The DNA of the CDR3 is TGTGCCAGCAGCTTAGAAGCTAGGGTGGGAGATGATACGCAGTATTTT. The full variable domain, its missing parts supplied by reference TRBV13 and TRBJ2-3, is AAGVIQSPRHLIKEKRETATLKCYPIPRHDTVYWYQQGPGQDPQFLISFYEKMQSDKGSIPDRFSAQQFSDYHSELNMSSLELGDSALYFCASSLEARVGDDTQYFGPGTRLTVL.

This clone was seen a few times. The chain employs TRBV30 and TRBJ1-5; 9 nucleotides agree with TRBD1. This CDR3 is 15 amino acids long. Trimming removed 2 bases from V and 7 bases from J; junction bases left unmatched: 9. Germline assignment: CDR1 GTSNPN and CDR2 SVGIG (reference sequence). The CDR3 sequence is CAWSRGGQGGQPQHF. As DNA, the CDR3 is TGTGCCTGGAGTAGAGGGGGACAGGGAGGGCAGCCCCAGCATTTT.

The V call is TRBV28, the J call TRBJ1-1; D is unclear. CDR1 is MDHEN and CDR2 is SYDVKM in the germline V gene. Trimming pared 5 bases from V and 10 bases from J, leaving 14 bases between. The CDR3 covers 12 residues. CDR3 coding DNA: TGTGCCAGCAGTACCATTCGAGGGCCAGCTTTCTTT. Translated, it gives CASSTIRGPAFF.

The J gene is TRBJ2-7, the V gene TRBV6-5, with 8 bases that match TRBD2. Unmatched junction bases numbered 12, after V lost 10 bases and J lost 1 base. This CDR3 has 15 residues. Germline V gene lookup returns CDR1 MNHEY and CDR2 SVGAGI. The CDR3 loop reads CATRKVAGRSYEQYF. The CDR3 coding sequence is TGTGCCACACGGAAAGTAGCGGGACGATCCTACGAGCAGTACTTC.

The CDR3 loop reads CASSLGGLSGDEQFF. The CDR3 nucleotides are TGTGCCAGTAGTTTAGGGGGACTTAGTGGGGATGAGCAGTTCTTC. This chain connects TRBV19 to TRBJ2-1, with D tentatively TRBD1 or TRBD2 (6 bases each). The CDR3 is 15 amino acids. Per the germline V gene, CDR1 is LNHDA and CDR2 is SQIVND (reference sequence). The V gene lost 5 bases and the J gene lost 8 bases, with 19 bases spanning the gap.

The V and J genes are TRBV10-3 and TRBJ1-2; D is ambiguous. This CDR3 contains 14 residues. The V gene lost 10 bases and the J gene lost 8 bases, with 23 bases spanning the gap. Germline CDR1 reads ENHRY; CDR2 reads SYGVKD. CDR3 in amino acids: CATHLGGSPVGYTF. Here the CDR3 DNA reads TGTGCCACCCACCTTGGAGGCAGCCCGGTGGGCTACACCTTC.